This T cell receptor beta chain was sequenced for a study of blood T cell repertoires in COVID-19. Study overall: Sources were T cells, B-cell-depleted T cells, or PBMCs; the material itself was cDNA or gDNA.

The protocol was immunoSEQ multiplex PCR, while the TCRdb copy is restricted to in-frame clones and leaves out a portion. This table holds about 330,000 clones, about 90% found once. Two negative PCRs, clearance, or symptom resolution were required of recovered Cohort 3 donors. The CDR3 has 15 residues. V lost 3 bases, J lost 7 bases, and 12 bases stayed unmatched. Germline V lookup: CDR1 MGHDK, CDR2 SYGVNS. This sequence joins TRBV25-1 and TRBJ2-7, with TRBD1 identical over 7 bases. Input material: PBMCs or T cells enriched from blood (not recorded which). The sequence derives from a woman in her thirties who had recovered from COVID-19. CDR3 region: CASSDPRTGLLEQYF. CDR3 coding DNA: TGTGCCAGCAGTGACCCCAGGACAGGATTGCTGGAGCAGTACTTC.